The rows below give T cell receptor beta chains drawn from one sample of a study of OX40 agonist ivuxolimab in advanced cancers. Clones were sequenced by immunoSEQ multiplex PCR, and TCRdb holds only the in-frame ones, with some missing. Of over 85,000 clones in the sample, roughly 91% were seen once. The sequencing here drew on CD4+ or CD8+ T cells sorted from blood, taken in a trial of the OX40 agonist ivuxolimab. These receptors all come from an adult with an advanced solid tumor such as melanoma, head and neck, liver or kidney cancer. Each CDR3 is given with its conserved first and last residue. Fields, in order: J gene, clone size, V gene, D gene, CDR3 DNA, CDR3 protein. The D gene is left open where the match is weak. Rows give clone size only sometimes, using once, few, many, or a class for an expanded clone.

>TRBJ1-1|-|TRBV6-5|TRBD1
TGTGCCAGCAGTCCAGGACAGGCGAACACTGAAGCTTTCTTT
CASSPGQANTEAFF
>TRBJ1-1|-|TRBV2|TRBD1
TGTGCCAGCAGTGAAAACAGGGGAGATGAAGCTTTCTTT
CASSENRGDEAFF
>TRBJ1-2|-|TRBV7-8|-
TGTGCCAGCAGCCTCAGGGACCGAGGATTCTCCGGCTACACCTTC
CASSLRDRGFSGYTF
>TRBJ2-1|-|TRBV11-2|TRBD2
TGTGCCAGCAGGGAACTAGCGGGAGAAAGTGGTGAGCAGTTCTTC
CASRELAGESGEQFF
>TRBJ1-2|-|TRBV6-5|-
TGTGCCAGCGCCTGGAGCTCTTCCTCAGGCTACACCTTC
CASAWSSSSGYTF
>TRBJ1-4|-|TRBV15|-
TGTGCCACCAGCAGAGCTTCTGGGAAAGGGGGTGAAAAACTGTTTTTT
CATSRASGKGGEKLFF
>TRBJ1-4|-|TRBV28|-
TGTGCCAGCAGTTTTGGGGCTTATAATGAAAAACTGTTTTTT
CASSFGAYNEKLFF
>TRBJ1-2|-|TRBV7-6|TRBD1
TGTGCCAGCAGCTCGGCGGCAGGGGGCTATGGCTACACCTTC
CASSSAAGGYGYTF
>TRBJ2-5|few|TRBV2|TRBD2
TGTGCCAGCAGTGAAGGGACTCGGGAGGGGTACTTC
CASSEGTREGYF
>TRBJ2-2|-|TRBV7-2|TRBD2
TGTGCCAGCAGCCCCGGACGGAGCGGGAGGGCTAGGGACGGGGAGCTGTTTTTT
CASSPGRSGRARDGELFF
>TRBJ2-1|-|TRBV9|TRBD2
TGTGCCAGCGGGCGGACTAGGAGCAATGAGCAGTTCTTC
CASGRTRSNEQFF
>TRBJ1-2|-|TRBV20-1|-
TGCAGGGCGGAGGGGGATGGCTACACCTTC
CRAEGDGYTF
>TRBJ1-3|-|TRBV18|-
TGTGCCAGCTCAACAAACGTCCGTACCTCTGGAAACACCATATATTTT
CASSTNVRTSGNTIYF
>TRBJ1-2|-|TRBV20-1|-
TGCAGTGCTACTGGGGTAAATGGCTACACCTTC
CSATGVNGYTF
>TRBJ2-7|-|TRBV2|TRBD2
TGTGCCAGCAGTGGTGGTAGCGGGAGGGGCAACGAGCAGTACTTC
CASSGGSGRGNEQYF
>TRBJ1-1|-|TRBV10-3|-
TGTGCCATCAGTGAGTCAACGGGAAGGACAACTGAAGCTTTCTTT
CAISESTGRTTEAFF
>TRBJ2-7|-|TRBV4-2|TRBD1
TGTGCCAGCAGCCAAGGAGCCGGACAGGTGTTACACGAGCAGTACTTC
CASSQGAGQVLHEQYF
>TRBJ2-7|-|TRBV21-1|-
TGTGCCAGCAGCAATTCGACCGAGCCGTATTTCGAGCAGTACTTC
CASSNSTEPYFEQYF
>TRBJ2-5|few|TRBV14|-
TGTGCCAGCAGCCCAAGGACCCAGTACTTC
CASSPRTQYF
>TRBJ2-7|-|TRBV25-1|TRBD2
TGTGCCAGCAGTGAAAGACTAGCGGGTAGCGGCGAGCAGTACTTC
CASSERLAGSGEQYF
>TRBJ2-1|-|TRBV9|TRBD2
TGTGCCAGCAGCGTAGGTTCTAGCGGGCTTTACAATGAGCAGTTCTTC
CASSVGSSGLYNEQFF
>TRBJ2-3|-|TRBV19|-
TGTGCCAGTAGTATAATCGGGAATACGCAGTATTTT
CASSIIGNTQYF
>TRBJ2-1|-|TRBV27|-
TGTGCCAGCAGTCCTAGGCCAGCGCCTTACAATGAGCAGTTCTTC
CASSPRPAPYNEQFF
>TRBJ2-3|-|TRBV5-1|TRBD2
TGCGCCAGCAGCATACTGACTAGCGGGAGTGGAGATACGCAGTATTTT
CASSILTSGSGDTQYF
>TRBJ2-3|-|TRBV7-3|-
TGTGCCAGCAGCTTAAGCGCGCGGGCGGGGTGGACTGATGATCGCACAGATACGCAGTATTTT
CASSLSARAGWTDDRTDTQYF
>TRBJ2-3|-|TRBV10-3|TRBD1
TGTGCCATCGGCCTAACCGGGACAGGCACCACAGATACGCAGTATTTT
CAIGLTGTGTTDTQYF